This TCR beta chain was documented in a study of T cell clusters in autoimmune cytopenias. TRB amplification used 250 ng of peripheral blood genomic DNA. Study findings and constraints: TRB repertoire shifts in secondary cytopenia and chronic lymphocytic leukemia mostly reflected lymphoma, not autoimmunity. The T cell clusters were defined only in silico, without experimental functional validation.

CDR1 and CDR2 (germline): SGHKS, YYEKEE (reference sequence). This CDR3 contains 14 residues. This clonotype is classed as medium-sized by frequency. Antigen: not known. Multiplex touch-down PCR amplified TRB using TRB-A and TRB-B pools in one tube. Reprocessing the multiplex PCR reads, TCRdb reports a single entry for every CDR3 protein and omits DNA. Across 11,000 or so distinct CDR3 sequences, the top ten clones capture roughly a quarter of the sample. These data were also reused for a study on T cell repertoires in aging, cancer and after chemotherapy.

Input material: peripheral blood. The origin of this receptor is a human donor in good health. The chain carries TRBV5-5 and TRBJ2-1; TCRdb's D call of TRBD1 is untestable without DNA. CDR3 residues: CASSLDRANNEQFF.